Each of the 26 T cell receptor beta chains below was sequenced from the same sample in a study of T cell responses to AZD1222 COVID-19 vaccine. Only in-frame clones appear in the TCRdb table, and some are missing; sequencing was by immunoSEQ multiplex PCR. Of around 140,000 clones detected, 85% appear once; the ten largest clones hold 7.9%. The sample here was peripheral blood, taken 28 days after the second dose of the MenACWY control vaccine. The source is an adult who received the MenACWY meningococcal vaccine as a control.

This clone showed up just once. The chain has TRBV7-8 and TRBJ2-7, with D hard to call. Trimming shortened V by 0 bases and J by 3 bases, and 6 bases separated the two germline ends. This CDR3 is 13 amino acids long. The V gene's germline CDR1 is SGHVS and CDR2 FQNEAQ. CDR3 amino acids: CASSLAVFYEQYF. CDR3 bases: TGTGCCAGCAGCTTAGCAGTCTTCTACGAGCAGTACTTC.

The chain recombines TRBV5-6 with TRBJ1-6, with 8 bases identical to TRBD1. Germline V gene data show CDR1 as SGHDT and CDR2 as YYEEEE. The V segment lost 2 bases and the J segment 1 base; nucleotides outside the gene matches: 2. The CDR3 runs to 16 residues. For the CDR3, the DNA is TGTGCCAGCAGCTTACAGGGGGAATCCTATAATTCACCCCTCCACTTT. As protein: CASSLQGESYNSPLHF. Full variable domain (rest looked up from reference TRBV5-6 and TRBJ1-6): DAGVTQSPTHLIKTRGQQVTLRCSPKSGHDTVSWYQQALGQGPQFIFQYYEEEERQRGNFPDRFSGHQFPNYSSELNVNALLLGDSALYLCASSLQGESYNSPLHFGNGTRLTVT.

The chain couples TRBV6-5 to TRBJ2-2; 8 bases align to TRBD1. The CDR3 extends over 12 amino acids. V lost 6 bases to trimming and J lost 6 bases; unmatched junction nucleotides: 0. Germline-derived CDR1 and CDR2 are MNHEY and SVGAGI. The CDR3 loop reads CASRTGAGELFF. The CDR3 nucleotides are TGTGCCAGCAGGACAGGGGCCGGGGAGCTGTTTTTT.

The DNA for the CDR3 is TGTGCCAGCAGCTCCCGGACGGAGTATGGCTACACCTTC. Translation gives CASSSRTEYGYTF. The J gene is TRBJ1-2, the V gene TRBV5-4; no clear D. The V gene lost 3 bases and the J gene lost 5 bases, with 11 bases spanning the gap. Per the germline V gene, CDR1 is SGHNT and CDR2 is YYREEE (reference sequence). The CDR3 covers 13 residues. Looking up the rest from reference TRBV5-4 and TRBJ1-2 gives the full variable domain: ETGVTQSPTHLIKTRGQQVTLRCSSQSGHNTVSWYQQALGQGPQFIFQYYREEENGRGNFPPRFSGLQFPNYSSELNVNALELDDSALYLCASSSRTEYGYTFGSGTRLTVV.

CDR3 amino acids: CASSFSRARETQYF. CDR3 bases: TGTGCCAGCAGCTTTAGTCGGGCGCGGGAGACCCAGTACTTC. The chain couples TRBV11-2 to TRBJ2-5, with D unclear. Germline V lookup: CDR1 SGHAT, CDR2 FQNNGV. This CDR3 spans 14 amino acids. V shed 3 bases and J shed 5 bases, with 13 bases lying between them.

This clone was seen a single time. The CDR3 region is CASSRLDRGQGTGELFF. CDR3 sequence (DNA): TGTGCCAGCAGCCGACTCGACAGGGGGCAAGGCACCGGGGAGCTGTTTTTT. The chain employs TRBV3-1 (or the pseudogene TRBV3-2) and TRBJ2-2; 10 bases agree with TRBD1. Per germline, CDR1 LGHDT and CDR2 YNNKEL (reference sequence). V dropped 4 bases and J dropped 4; count of bases not matched to a gene: 9. There are 17 residues in the CDR3.

This clone came up a few times. This chain links TRBV10-1 with TRBJ2-1, with TRBD1 identical over 9 bases. Germline loops: CDR1 WNHNN, CDR2 SYGVQD (reference sequence). The CDR3 covers 13 residues. CDR3 in amino acids: CGPGQGGYNEQFF. CDR3 nucleotides: TGCGGACCGGGACAGGGAGGCTACAATGAGCAGTTCTTC.

This clone was seen only once. Written as DNA, the CDR3 is TGTGCCAGCAGCCCGACACCCCCGGCAAGGGAGACCCAGTACTTC. It encodes CASSPTPPARETQYF. The chain couples TRBV14 to TRBJ2-5; D not certain. The CDR3 totals 15 residues. V was pared by 4 bases and J by 5 bases, with 17 bases between. Per germline, CDR1 SGHDN and CDR2 FVKESK. Using reference TRBV14 and TRBJ2-5 for the parts outside the CDR3, the full variable domain is EAGVTQFPSHSVIEKGQTVTLRCDPISGHDNLYWYRRVMGKEIKFLLHFVKESKQDESGMPNNRFLAERTGGTYSTLKVQPAELEDSGVYFCASSPTPPARETQYFGPGTRLLVL.

The chain recombines TRBV19 with TRBJ1-4; a weak D match, TRBD1 (5 bases). Looked up from germline, CDR1 is LNHDA and CDR2 is SQIVND (reference sequence). V was pared by 11 bases and J by 12 bases, with 19 bases between. This CDR3 comprises 12 residues. The CDR3, as DNA: TGTGCCTCAGGGCGCAGCCAATTTGAACTGTTTTTT. Protein sequence: CASGRSQFELFF.

The V call is TRBV7-2, the J call TRBJ2-6; 7 positions match TRBD1. With V trimmed by 5 bases and J by 0 bases, 10 bases remained unmatched. The germline gives CDR1 SGHTA, CDR2 FQGNSA. CDR3 length: 18 residues. The CDR3 sequence: CASSATGVRFSGANVLTF. CDR3 in DNA: TGTGCCAGCAGCGCCACAGGGGTGAGGTTCTCTGGGGCCAACGTCCTGACTTTC.

This chain connects TRBV12-3 or TRBV12-4 to TRBJ2-7; D gene unclear. The ends were cut back, 5 bases at V and 0 bases at J, with 5 bases in the middle. The CDR3 is 12 amino acids. CDR3 sequence: CASSPSSYEQYF. The DNA for the CDR3 is TGTGCCAGCAGTCCGAGCTCCTACGAGCAGTACTTC.

The chain combines TRBV5-4 with TRBJ2-7; the match to TRBD1 covers 7 bases. The CDR3 covers 14 residues. The junction had 5 bases not matched to a gene; V was cut back by 4 bases and J by 1 base. Per germline, CDR1 SGHNT and CDR2 YYREEE (reference sequence). In DNA, the CDR3 is TGTGCCAGCAGCGCCGGGGACAGTTCCTACGAGCAGTACTTC. This translates into CASSAGDSSYEQYF.

As to this clone: Germline and junction disagree at one end, which may indicate a read error. The chain links TRBV7-7 to TRBJ2-1, with 8 bases identical to TRBD1. This CDR3 contains 16 residues. The germline V gene encodes CDR1 SSHAT and CDR2 FNYEAQ (reference sequence). CDR3 sequence: CASSPGAAGGKNEQFF. The CDR3, as DNA: TGTGCTAGCAGCCCAGGGGCCGCAGGGGGCAAGAATGAGCAGTTCTTC.

This clone has only one observation. The V and J genes are TRBV7-2 and TRBJ1-6, with D uncertain. The CDR3 has 13 residues. Germline lookup yields CDR1 SGHTA and CDR2 FQGNSA. V dropped 4 bases and J dropped 10 bases, with 11 bases sitting between them. CDR3 region: CASSSTASSPLHF. The CDR3 DNA follows: TGTGCCAGCAGCTCAACAGCCAGCTCACCCCTCCACTTT.

The chain couples TRBV5-1 to TRBJ2-5; 7 positions match TRBD1. There are 15 residues in the CDR3. The V and J ends lost 0 bases and 4 bases, in that order; junction bases with no gene match: 6. Germline V gene sequence: CDR1 SGHRS, CDR2 YFSETQ. CDR3 loop: CASSLGTAGGETQYF. CDR3 DNA sequence: TGCGCCAGCAGCTTGGGGACGGCAGGGGGAGAGACCCAGTACTTC.

V gene TRBV4-3 combines with J gene TRBJ2-1; TRBD2 might be the D (6 bases). The V end was cut by 1 base, the J end by 7 bases, with 14 bases between. This CDR3 region has 15 residues. Germline V gene sequence: CDR1 LGHNA, CDR2 YSLEER. In DNA form, the CDR3 reads TGCGCCAGCAGCCAAGGTGTGACGGGAGTGAATGAGCAGTTCTTC. Amino acids: CASSQGVTGVNEQFF.

V gene TRBV6-5 combines with J gene TRBJ1-6; no definite D call. CDR3 length: 14 amino acids. The V gene lost 6 bases and the J gene lost 5 bases, with 11 bases spanning the gap. In germline, CDR1 is MNHEY, CDR2 SVGAGI. The CDR3, as DNA: TGTGCCAGCAGACAAGACGGACATAATTCACCCCTCCACTTT. As protein: CASRQDGHNSPLHF.

About this clone itself: The sample holds other DNA sequences that translate to the same CDR3. V gene TRBV6-6 combines with J gene TRBJ1-1; D is possibly TRBD1 (6 bases). CDR1 and CDR2 from the germline V gene are MNHNY and SVGAGI (reference sequence). This CDR3 has 13 residues. Deletions cut 5 bases from V and 1 base from J, with 8 bases between. The CDR3 here is CASSEGQNTEAFF. DNA of the CDR3: TGTGCCAGCAGTGAGGGACAGAACACTGAAGCTTTCTTT.

V usage is TRBV7-8 and J usage is TRBJ2-7; 10 positions match TRBD2. The V gene end was trimmed by 1 base and the J gene end by 3 bases; junction bases not matched to a gene: 3. CDR1 is SGHVS, CDR2 FQNEAQ, per germline. The CDR3 covers 15 residues. The CDR3 sequence is CASSLGPSGGYEQYV. DNA of the CDR3: TGTGCCAGCAGCTTAGGCCCTAGCGGGGGCTACGAGCAGTACGTC.

This CDR3 reads CASSLGRDYEQYV. The CDR3 nucleotides read TGTGCCAGCAGCTTAGGAAGGGACTACGAGCAGTACGTC. The chain has TRBV11-2 and TRBJ2-7, with D uncertain. CDR1 and CDR2 from the germline V gene are SGHAT and FQNNGV. This CDR3 comprises 13 residues. Deletions cut 1 base from V and 3 bases from J, with 7 bases between.

The genes are TRBV4-1 and TRBJ2-3, with D tentatively TRBD1 or TRBD2 (5 bases each). Between the trimmed V and J ends, which lost 0 bases and 0 bases, there was a span of 25 bases. Per the germline V gene, CDR1 is MGHRA and CDR2 is YSYEKL. The CDR3 loop spans 21 amino acids. This chain's CDR3 is CASSQDIGGGLGTSSTDTQYF. CDR3 bases: TGCGCCAGCAGCCAAGATATTGGGGGTGGGCTCGGCACATCTAGCACAGATACGCAGTATTTT.

The chain is built from TRBV5-4 and TRBJ1-2; D ambiguous. Trimming took 1 base from V and 5 from J, leaving 9 bases between them. Germline V gives CDR1 SGHNT, CDR2 YYREEE (reference sequence). This CDR3 has 13 residues. CDR3 region: CASSLKGRYGYTF. The DNA for the CDR3 is TGTGCCAGCAGCTTGAAAGGGAGGTATGGCTACACCTTC.

The chain joins TRBV6-2 or TRBV6-3 to TRBJ2-7; 8 bases are shared with TRBD2. Germline V gene data show CDR1 as MNHEY and CDR2 as SVGEGT. The V segment lost 6 bases and the J segment 9 bases; nucleotides outside the gene matches: 13. CDR3 length: 14 residues. The CDR3: CASSLLAGIRAQYF. The CDR3 bases are TGTGCCAGCAGCCTTCTAGCGGGCATCCGCGCGCAGTACTTC.

The rearrangement joins TRBV6-2 or TRBV6-3 to TRBJ1-1; no clear D gene. Trimming left V 5 bases short and J 4 bases short, with 14 bases between. The V gene's germline CDR1 is MNHEY and CDR2 SVGEGT. The CDR3 runs to 14 residues. The CDR3, as DNA: TGTGCCAGCAGTCCGTGGACTTTGCCCACTGAAGCTTTCTTT. Translated, it gives CASSPWTLPTEAFF.

V usage is TRBV12-3 or TRBV12-4 and J usage is TRBJ1-2; 7 bases line up with TRBD1. This CDR3 spans 13 amino acids. V trimming: 5 bases; J trimming: 8 bases; junction bases outside the gene matches: 8. CDR3 nucleotide sequence: TGTGCCAGCAGTCTCGGACAGGATTTAGGCTACACCTTC. Translating it yields CASSLGQDLGYTF.

The J gene is TRBJ2-1, the V gene TRBV5-1; TRBD2 aligns across 8 bases. Germline V lookup: CDR1 SGHRS, CDR2 YFSETQ. The CDR3 is 15 residues long. The trim removed 4 bases at V and 7 bases at J, leaving 10 bases unmatched. DNA of the CDR3: TGCGCCAGCAGCCCCGGGGGGGCCAGTCGGAATGAGCAGTTCTTC. Its translation: CASSPGGASRNEQFF.